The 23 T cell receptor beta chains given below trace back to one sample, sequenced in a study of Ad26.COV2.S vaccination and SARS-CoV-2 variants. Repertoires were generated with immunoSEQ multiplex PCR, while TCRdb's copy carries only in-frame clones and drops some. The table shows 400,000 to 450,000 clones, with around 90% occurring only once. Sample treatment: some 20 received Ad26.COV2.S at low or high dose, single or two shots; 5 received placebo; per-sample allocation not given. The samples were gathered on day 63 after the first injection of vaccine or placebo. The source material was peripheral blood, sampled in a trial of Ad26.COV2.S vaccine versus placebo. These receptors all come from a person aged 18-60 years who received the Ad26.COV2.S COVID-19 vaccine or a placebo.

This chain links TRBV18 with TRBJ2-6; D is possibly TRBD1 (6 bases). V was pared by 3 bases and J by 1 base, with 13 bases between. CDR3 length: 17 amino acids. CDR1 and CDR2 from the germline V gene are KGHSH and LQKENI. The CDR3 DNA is TGTGCCAGCTCACCTACCTCCGGACAGTCTGGGGCCAACGTCCTGACTTTC. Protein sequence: CASSPTSGQSGANVLTF.

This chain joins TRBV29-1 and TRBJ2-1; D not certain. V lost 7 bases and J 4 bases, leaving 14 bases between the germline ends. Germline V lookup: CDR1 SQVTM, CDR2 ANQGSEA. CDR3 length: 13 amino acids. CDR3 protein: CSARRIRYNEQFF. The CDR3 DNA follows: TGCAGCGCAAGACGGATACGATACAATGAGCAGTTCTTC.

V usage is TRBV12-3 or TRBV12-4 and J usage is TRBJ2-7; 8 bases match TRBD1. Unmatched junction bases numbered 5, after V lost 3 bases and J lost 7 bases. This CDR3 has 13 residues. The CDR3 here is CASSFRQGWEQYF. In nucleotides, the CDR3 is TGTGCCAGCAGTTTCCGACAGGGGTGGGAGCAGTACTTC.

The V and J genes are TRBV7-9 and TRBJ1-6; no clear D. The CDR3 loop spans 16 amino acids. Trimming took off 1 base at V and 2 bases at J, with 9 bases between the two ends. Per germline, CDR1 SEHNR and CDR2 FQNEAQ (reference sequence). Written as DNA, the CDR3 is TGTGCCAGCAGCTTAGGGCAGCCCCCCTATAATTCACCCCTCCACTTT. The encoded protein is CASSLGQPPYNSPLHF.

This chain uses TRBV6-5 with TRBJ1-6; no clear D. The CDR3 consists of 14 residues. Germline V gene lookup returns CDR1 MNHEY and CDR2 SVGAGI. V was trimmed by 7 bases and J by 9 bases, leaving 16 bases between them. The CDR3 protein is CASTRETASSPLHF. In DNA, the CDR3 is TGTGCCAGCACCAGAGAGACGGCGAGTTCACCCCTCCACTTT.

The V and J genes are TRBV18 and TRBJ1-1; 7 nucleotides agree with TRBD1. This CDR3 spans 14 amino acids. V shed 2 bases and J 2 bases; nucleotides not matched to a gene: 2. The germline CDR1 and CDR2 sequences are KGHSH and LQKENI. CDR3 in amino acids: CASSPGQANTEAFF. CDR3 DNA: TGTGCCAGCTCACCAGGACAGGCTAACACTGAAGCTTTCTTT.

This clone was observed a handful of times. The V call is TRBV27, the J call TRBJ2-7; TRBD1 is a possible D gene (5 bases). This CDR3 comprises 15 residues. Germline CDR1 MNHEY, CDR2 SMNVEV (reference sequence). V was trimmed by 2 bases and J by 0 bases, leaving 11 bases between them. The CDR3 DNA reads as TGTGCCAGCAGTTTAGGGGCTCTTAGCTCCTACGAGCAGTACTTC. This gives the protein CASSLGALSSYEQYF.

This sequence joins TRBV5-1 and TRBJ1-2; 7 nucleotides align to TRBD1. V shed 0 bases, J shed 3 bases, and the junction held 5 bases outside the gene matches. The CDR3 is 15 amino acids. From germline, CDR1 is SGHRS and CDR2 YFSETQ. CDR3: CASSLVTGVDYGYTF. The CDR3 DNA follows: TGCGCCAGCAGCTTGGTAACAGGGGTGGACTATGGCTACACCTTC.

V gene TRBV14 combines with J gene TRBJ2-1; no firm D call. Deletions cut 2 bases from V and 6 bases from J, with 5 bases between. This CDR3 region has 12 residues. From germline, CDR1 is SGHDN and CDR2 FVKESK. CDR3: CASSQSSNEQFF. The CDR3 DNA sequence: TGTGCCAGCAGCCAATCCAGCAATGAGCAGTTCTTC.

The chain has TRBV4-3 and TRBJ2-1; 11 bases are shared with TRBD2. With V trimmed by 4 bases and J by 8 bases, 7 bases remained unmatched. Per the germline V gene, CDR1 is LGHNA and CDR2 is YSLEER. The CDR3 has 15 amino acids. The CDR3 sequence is CASSPTSGRFDEQFF. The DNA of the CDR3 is TGCGCCAGCAGCCCCACTAGCGGGAGATTCGATGAGCAGTTCTTC.

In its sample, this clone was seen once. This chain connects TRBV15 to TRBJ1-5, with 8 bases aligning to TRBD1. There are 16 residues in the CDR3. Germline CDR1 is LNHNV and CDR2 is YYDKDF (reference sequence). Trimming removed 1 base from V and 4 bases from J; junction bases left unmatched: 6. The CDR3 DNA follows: TGTGCCACCAGCAGAGGGGGGACAGGTTATAATCAGCCCCAGCATTTT. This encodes CATSRGGTGYNQPQHF.

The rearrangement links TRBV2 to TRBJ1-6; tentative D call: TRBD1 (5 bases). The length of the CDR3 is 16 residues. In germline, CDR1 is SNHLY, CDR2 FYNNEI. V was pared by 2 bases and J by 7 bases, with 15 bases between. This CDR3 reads CASSEWGRHTNSPLHF. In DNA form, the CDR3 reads TGTGCCAGCAGTGAATGGGGCAGACATACGAATTCACCCCTCCACTTT.

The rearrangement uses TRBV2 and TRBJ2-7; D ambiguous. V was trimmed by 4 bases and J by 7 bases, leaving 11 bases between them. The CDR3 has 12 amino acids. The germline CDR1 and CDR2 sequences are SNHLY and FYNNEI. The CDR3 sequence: CASSVSFWEQYF. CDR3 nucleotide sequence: TGTGCCAGCAGTGTAAGCTTCTGGGAGCAGTACTTC.

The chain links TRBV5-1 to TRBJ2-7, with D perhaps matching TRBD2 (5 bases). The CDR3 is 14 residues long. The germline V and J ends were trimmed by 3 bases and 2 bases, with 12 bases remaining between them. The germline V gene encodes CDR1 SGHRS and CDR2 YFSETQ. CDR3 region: CASSSRTVTYEQYF. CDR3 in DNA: TGCGCCAGCAGCTCCCGGACTGTAACCTACGAGCAGTACTTC.

The CDR3 here is CASSSRETEAFF. The CDR3 DNA reads as TGTGCCAGCAGCTCCAGGGAGACTGAAGCTTTCTTT. V usage is TRBV5-4 and J usage is TRBJ1-1, with D perhaps TRBD1 (5 bases). This CDR3 has 12 amino acids. The V gene's germline CDR1 is SGHNT and CDR2 YYREEE (reference sequence). V shed 3 bases and J shed 5 bases, with 8 bases lying between them.

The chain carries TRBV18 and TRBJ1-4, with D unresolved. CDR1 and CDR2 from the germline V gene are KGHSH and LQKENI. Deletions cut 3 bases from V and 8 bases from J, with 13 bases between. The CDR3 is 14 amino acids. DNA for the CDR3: TGTGCCAGCTCACCCTCACCGGGCTTCGAAAAACTGTTTTTT. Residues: CASSPSPGFEKLFF. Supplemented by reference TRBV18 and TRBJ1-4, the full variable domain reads NAGVMQNPRHLVRRRGQEARLRCSPMKGHSHVYWYRQLPEEGLKFMVYLQKENIIDESGMPKERFSAEFPKEGPSILRIQQVVRGDSAAYFCASSPSPGFEKLFFGSGTQLSVL.

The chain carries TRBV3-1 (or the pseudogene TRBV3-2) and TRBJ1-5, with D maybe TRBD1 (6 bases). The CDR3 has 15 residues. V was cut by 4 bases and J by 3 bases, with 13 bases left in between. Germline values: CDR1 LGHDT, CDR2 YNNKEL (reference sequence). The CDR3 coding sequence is TGTGCCAGCAGCCTACAAGGACAGAACAATCAGCCCCAGCATTTT. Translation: CASSLQGQNNQPQHF.

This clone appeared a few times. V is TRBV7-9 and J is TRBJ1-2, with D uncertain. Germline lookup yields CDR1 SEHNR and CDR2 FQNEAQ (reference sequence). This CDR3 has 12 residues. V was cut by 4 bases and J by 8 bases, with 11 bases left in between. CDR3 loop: CASSSGSRGYTF. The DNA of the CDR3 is TGTGCCAGCAGCTCGGGCTCCCGGGGCTACACCTTC.

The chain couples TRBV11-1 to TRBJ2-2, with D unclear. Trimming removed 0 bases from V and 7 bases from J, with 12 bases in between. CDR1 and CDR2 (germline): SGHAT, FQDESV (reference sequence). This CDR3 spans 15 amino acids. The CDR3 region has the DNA TGTGCCAGCAGCTTAGCGGGGTTTCTGAGCGGGGAGCTGTTTTTT. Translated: CASSLAGFLSGELFF.

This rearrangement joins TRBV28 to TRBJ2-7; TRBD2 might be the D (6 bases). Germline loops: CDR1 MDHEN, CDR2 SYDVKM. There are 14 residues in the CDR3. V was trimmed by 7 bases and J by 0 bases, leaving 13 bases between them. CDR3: CASTPGGISYEQYF. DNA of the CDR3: TGTGCCAGCACTCCCGGGGGTATCTCCTACGAGCAGTACTTC.

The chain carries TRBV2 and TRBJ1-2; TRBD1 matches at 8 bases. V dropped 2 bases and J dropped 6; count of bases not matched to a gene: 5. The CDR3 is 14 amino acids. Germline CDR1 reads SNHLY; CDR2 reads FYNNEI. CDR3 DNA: TGTGCCAGCAGTGAATTTGGCAGGGGGCATGGCTACACCTTC. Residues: CASSEFGRGHGYTF.

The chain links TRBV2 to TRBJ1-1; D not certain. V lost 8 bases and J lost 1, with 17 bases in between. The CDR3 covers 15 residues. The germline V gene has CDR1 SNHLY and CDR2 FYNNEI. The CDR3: CASRHHLETNTEAFF. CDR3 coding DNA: TGTGCCAGCCGCCACCACCTAGAGACGAACACTGAAGCTTTCTTT.

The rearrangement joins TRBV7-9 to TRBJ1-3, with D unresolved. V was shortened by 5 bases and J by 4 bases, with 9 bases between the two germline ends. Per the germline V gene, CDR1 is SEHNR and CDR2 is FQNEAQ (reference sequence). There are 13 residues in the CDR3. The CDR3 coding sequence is TGTGCCAGCAGCCTATCGATGGGAAACACCATATATTTT. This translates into CASSLSMGNTIYF.